This entry lists 19 T cell receptor beta chains sequenced from one sample in a study of CD8+ T cells in alopecia areata. Extracted RNA was reverse transcribed, and the resulting cDNA served as sequencing template. Here immunoSEQ multiplex PCR was the method, and the copy in TCRdb shows in-frame clones only, minus some. This sample carries some 170,000 clones, less than 75% of them seen once, and the ten largest clones take approximately 16%. Treatment: oral pan-JAK inhibitor, 5-10 mg twice daily. The input for sequencing was CD4+ T cells sorted from blood, taken at approximately week 60, from a patient treated with tofacitinib. The receptors stem from a human donor with alopecia areata.

CDR3 nucleotides: TGTGCCAGCAGCTCGGGGGACAGGGCGTATGGCTACACCTTC. Amino acid sequence: CASSSGDRAYGYTF. This chain joins TRBV5-6 and TRBJ1-2; 9 bases line up with TRBD1. The CDR3 length is 14 residues. CDR1 is SGHDT, CDR2 YYEEEE, per germline. The J segment lost 5 bases and the V segment lost 3 bases, leaving 5 bases of the junction unmatched.

The V gene is TRBV5-1, the J gene TRBJ2-7, with 9 bases aligning to TRBD1. V was clipped by 4 bases and J by 0 bases; unmatched bases: 2. This CDR3 has 14 amino acids. The germline CDR1 and CDR2 sequences are SGHRS and YFSETQ. CDR3 amino acids: CASSRGQGSYEQYF. The CDR3 DNA reads TGCGCCAGCAGCCGGGGACAGGGCTCCTACGAGCAGTACTTC.

The chain employs TRBV27 and TRBJ2-7, with TRBD1 matching 10 bases. Germline V gene sequence: CDR1 MNHEY, CDR2 SMNVEV (reference sequence). Trimming removed 6 bases from V and 2 bases from J; junction bases left unmatched: 4. The CDR3 is 14 amino acids. CDR3 bases: TGTGCCAGCAGGGGACAGGGGCGGACCTACGAGCAGTACTTC. It translates to CASRGQGRTYEQYF.

The V gene is TRBV14, the J gene TRBJ2-7; D not certain. The V gene lost 1 base and the J gene lost 4 bases, with 5 bases spanning the gap. CDR3 length: 12 residues. Germline V gene data show CDR1 as SGHDN and CDR2 as FVKESK. The DNA for the CDR3 is TGTGCCAGCAGCCAAGGGGCTTACGAGCAGTACTTC. Protein product: CASSQGAYEQYF.

The chain joins TRBV6-5 to TRBJ2-2; TRBD2 matches at 7 bases. This CDR3 is built from 11 residues. Germline CDR1 MNHEY, CDR2 SVGAGI. V gave up 6 bases and J gave up 11 bases; unmatched junction bases: 3. The DNA for the CDR3 is TGTGCCAGCAGGCGGGGGAGCGAGCTGTTTTTT. This gives the protein CASRRGSELFF.

Written as DNA, the CDR3 is TGCGCCAGCAGCGTGGGACAGGGGCCAGATACGCAGTATTTT. Encoded protein: CASSVGQGPDTQYF. This sequence joins TRBV5-1 and TRBJ2-3; 10 bases line up with TRBD1. Losses at the gene ends were 4 bases for V and 4 bases for J; bases not matched to a gene: 3. Germline CDR1 reads SGHRS; CDR2 reads YFSETQ. CDR3 length: 14 amino acids.

There are a few counts of this clone. This rearrangement joins TRBV30 to TRBJ1-1; no clear D. The V gene's germline CDR1 is GTSNPN and CDR2 SVGIG (reference sequence). V lost 2 bases to trimming and J lost 1 base, with 8 bases between them. The CDR3 contains 13 residues. CDR3 loop: CAWSWAANTEAFF. In DNA, the CDR3 is TGTGCCTGGAGTTGGGCAGCGAACACTGAAGCTTTCTTT. Supplemented by reference TRBV30 and TRBJ1-1, the full variable domain reads SQTIHQWPATLVQPVGSPLSLECTVEGTSNPNLYWYRQAAGRGLQLLFYSVGIGQISSEVPQNLSASRPQDRQFILSSKKLLLSDSGFYLCAWSWAANTEAFFGQGTRLTVV.

This clone was seen only a few times. V usage is TRBV4-2 and J usage is TRBJ1-6; 7 bases align to TRBD1. From germline, CDR1 is LGHNA and CDR2 YNFKEQ. The CDR3 contains 15 residues. Germline trimming cut 0 bases from V and 9 bases from J; bases unmatched to any gene: 5. The CDR3 is CASSQDQGGPSPLHF. In DNA, the CDR3 is TGTGCCAGCAGCCAAGACCAGGGGGGGCCTTCACCCCTCCACTTT.

This clone was counted between two and nine times. This chain links TRBV5-1 with TRBJ2-7; 9 bases agree with TRBD1. CDR3 length equals 16 residues. With 9 bases clipped from V and 3 bases from J, the junction kept 16 bases outside the gene matches. Germline-derived CDR1 and CDR2 are SGHRS and YFSETQ. CDR3 nucleotide sequence: TGCGCCAACTCACCACCCACCGGGACAGGGTTCTACGAGCAGTACTTC. Translating gives CANSPPTGTGFYEQYF.

The genes are TRBV6-5 and TRBJ1-2; 7 bases are shared with TRBD1. This CDR3 is built from 12 residues. V shed 8 bases and J 0 bases; nucleotides not matched to a gene: 0. From germline, CDR1 is MNHEY and CDR2 SVGAGI. CDR3 DNA sequence: TGTGCCAGCGGGACAGCTAACTATGGCTACACCTTC. This encodes CASGTANYGYTF.

The V gene is TRBV4-1, the J gene TRBJ1-1; TRBD1 matches 9 bases. The CDR3 length is 15 residues. From germline, CDR1 is MGHRA and CDR2 YSYEKL. With V trimmed by 1 base and J by 4 bases, 4 bases remained unmatched. For the CDR3, the DNA is TGCGCCAGCAGCCAAGTTGGACAGGGGACCACTGAAGCTTTCTTT. Residues: CASSQVGQGTTEAFF.

A note on this clone: This sample also contains other DNA sequences that code for the same CDR3. J is TRBJ1-6 and V is TRBV30; D gene unclear. The V end lost 4 bases, the J end lost 5 bases, and 9 bases lay between the germline ends. Germline loops: CDR1 GTSNPN, CDR2 SVGIG (reference sequence). This CDR3 comprises 13 residues. The CDR3 nucleotides read TGTGCCTGGACAACTGGTGATAATTCACCCCTCCACTTT. Its translation is CAWTTGDNSPLHF.

Concerning this clone: The sample carries other DNA sequences with the same CDR3. Written as DNA, the CDR3 is TGTGCCTGGAGTACTAGCGTAGCGATGGCCTACGAGCAGTACTTC. Translated, it gives CAWSTSVAMAYEQYF. The V and J genes are TRBV30 and TRBJ2-7, with 7 nucleotides matching TRBD2. The CDR3 is 15 residues long. Germline-derived CDR1 and CDR2 are GTSNPN and SVGIG (reference sequence). Trimming took 2 bases from V and 2 from J; bases not matched to a gene: 9.

The chain couples TRBV4-1 to TRBJ1-5; 7 bases are a match to TRBD1. Germline assignment: CDR1 MGHRA and CDR2 YSYEKL. V lost 1 base, J lost 2 bases, and 2 bases stayed unmatched. The CDR3 consists of 15 residues. The CDR3 DNA follows: TGCGCCAGCAGCCAAGCTGGACAGGGCAATCAGCCCCAGCATTTT. It encodes CASSQAGQGNQPQHF.

The chain links TRBV4-1 to TRBJ2-7; 9 positions agree with TRBD1. The CDR3 is made up of 15 amino acids. V lost 3 bases, J lost 2 bases, and 5 bases stayed unmatched. Germline lookup yields CDR1 MGHRA and CDR2 YSYEKL. The CDR3: CASSQTRDRAYEQYF. The DNA for the CDR3 is TGCGCCAGCAGCCAGACAAGGGACAGGGCCTACGAGCAGTACTTC.

This clone showed up just a few times. The gene calls are TRBV5-1 and TRBJ1-6; 8 bases match TRBD1. CDR1 and CDR2 (germline): SGHRS, YFSETQ. Trimming removed 4 bases from V and 11 bases from J; junction bases left unmatched: 14. This CDR3 spans 16 amino acids. The DNA for the CDR3 is TGCGCCAGCAGCATATCAAGTGGACAGGGTGGTCCACCCCTCCACTTT. Its protein product is CASSISSGQGGPPLHF.

This clone was seen a handful of times. One junction end does not reproduce the germline sequence, and a read error may be involved. The chain uses TRBV25-1 and TRBJ1-3; no clear D gene. This CDR3 region has 11 residues. Germline V lookup: CDR1 MGHDK, CDR2 SYGVNS. The CDR3 DNA follows: TGTGCCAGCAGCATTGGAACCACCATATATTTT. As protein: CASSIGTTIYF.

The chain couples TRBV5-1 to TRBJ2-5; tentatively, D is TRBD1 or TRBD2 (5 bases each). CDR1 and CDR2 from the germline V gene are SGHRS and YFSETQ. Trimming took 4 bases from V and 5 from J, leaving 18 bases between them. The CDR3 is 15 residues long. This CDR3 reads CASSLGTQLRETQYF. The CDR3 bases are TGCGCCAGCAGCCTAGGGACGCAGTTACGGGAGACCCAGTACTTC.

This clone was recorded a few times. Additional DNA sequences in this sample encode the identical CDR3. The genes are TRBV7-9 and TRBJ2-5; D is uncertain. This CDR3 is 10 amino acids long. V lost 5 bases and J lost 2, with 0 bases in between. Germline V CDR1 and CDR2: SEHNR, FQNEAQ (reference sequence). CDR3 in DNA: TGTGCCAGCAGCCAAGAGACCCAGTACTTC. This translates into CASSQETQYF.